This entry lists 20 T cell receptor beta chains sequenced from one sample in a study of blood T cell repertoires in COVID-19 (dated by TCRdb to 2018 to 2021). Libraries were made using the immunoSEQ multiplex PCR assay. Entries here come from immuneACCESS through TCRdb and include only in-frame sequences with V and J called. Some clones fail to appear in such tables; in the studies checked, an unresolved V gene covers under half of the shortfall, and the cause of the remainder is unknown. This sample lists roughly 170,000 clones; 65% to 85% were detected once. The biggest ten clones account for approximately 4% of the sample. The sequenced sample consisted of PBMCs or T cells enriched from blood (not recorded which). These receptors were obtained from a woman aged 50 to 65 in a cohort exposed to, infected with or recovered from COVID-19 (not recorded which).

The rearrangement uses TRBV7-2 and TRBJ2-2, with TRBD1 matching over 7 bases. The CDR3 length is 15 residues. CDR1 SGHTA and CDR2 FQGNSA come from the germline V gene. V was clipped by 0 bases and J by 6 bases; unmatched bases: 4. The CDR3, as DNA: TGTGCCAGCAGCTTAGCAGGGGGCCGGGCCGGGGAGCTGTTTTTT. It specifies CASSLAGGRAGELFF.

The chain recombines TRBV28 with TRBJ1-5, with TRBD1 as a possible D gene (5 bases). The germline V gene encodes CDR1 MDHEN and CDR2 SYDVKM. The CDR3 length is 16 residues. The germline V and J ends were trimmed by 7 bases and 5 bases, with 21 bases remaining between them. The CDR3 reads CASTPPRRGLHQPQHF. The CDR3 nucleotides are TGTGCCAGCACACCCCCCCGGAGGGGCCTTCATCAGCCCCAGCATTTT.

This clone was counted once. Other DNA sequences in the sample encode the same CDR3. The gene calls are TRBV6-5 and TRBJ1-2; 7 bases line up with TRBD1. V trimming: 5 bases; J trimming: 5 bases; junction bases outside the gene matches: 5. This CDR3 comprises 13 residues. The germline V gene has CDR1 MNHEY and CDR2 SVGAGI. The CDR3 sequence: CASSNRGRYGYTF. In DNA form, the CDR3 reads TGTGCCAGCAGTAACAGGGGCCGGTATGGCTACACCTTC.

J is TRBJ2-5 and V is TRBV10-3, with 8 bases lining up with TRBD1. With V trimmed by 6 bases and J by 4 bases, 16 bases remained unmatched. This CDR3 region has 17 residues. Germline lookup yields CDR1 ENHRY and CDR2 SYGVKD. The CDR3 spells CAISVGGSGGASETQYF. The CDR3 coding sequence is TGTGCCATCAGCGTGGGGGGATCAGGGGGCGCATCAGAGACCCAGTACTTC.

The J gene is TRBJ2-2, the V gene TRBV19, with D possibly matching TRBD1 (6 bases). This CDR3 has 15 residues. CDR1 and CDR2 from the germline V gene are LNHDA and SQIVND (reference sequence). Trimming cost V 7 bases and J 6 bases, with 18 bases left between them. The CDR3 protein is CASKNRDNHPGELFF. CDR3 sequence (DNA): TGTGCCAGTAAAAACAGGGACAACCACCCCGGGGAGCTGTTTTTT. The complete variable domain, with remaining parts taken from reference TRBV19 and TRBJ2-2, reads DGGITQSPKYLFRKEGQNVTLSCEQNLNHDAMYWYRQDPGQGLRLIYYSQIVNDFQKGDIAEGYSVSREKKESFPLTVTSAQKNPTAFYLCASKNRDNHPGELFFGEGSRLTVL.

This chain uses TRBV6-6 with TRBJ2-5; 8 nucleotides agree with TRBD1. The CDR3 runs 15 residues. V shed 9 bases and J 4 bases; nucleotides not matched to a gene: 13. Germline loops: CDR1 MNHNY, CDR2 SVGAGI (reference sequence). The CDR3 loop reads CASSNRGAPGETQYF. The CDR3, as DNA: TGTGCCAGTAGCAACAGGGGGGCGCCGGGAGAGACCCAGTACTTC.

This clone was counted at least ten times. The gene calls are TRBV4-1 and TRBJ1-4, with 7 positions matching TRBD1. The CDR3 consists of 16 residues. Germline V gives CDR1 MGHRA, CDR2 YSYEKL. V was clipped by 4 bases and J by 6 bases; unmatched bases: 11. As DNA, the CDR3 is TGCGCCAGCAGCCTTGAGGGGGCAGGGGGATATGAAAAACTGTTTTTT. It is translated as CASSLEGAGGYEKLFF.

This chain links TRBV28 with TRBJ1-5; weak D call: TRBD1 (6 bases). Per germline, CDR1 MDHEN and CDR2 SYDVKM. V lost 5 bases, J lost 4 bases, and 12 bases lay in between. CDR3 length: 14 amino acids. As DNA, the CDR3 is TGTGCCAGCAGTCCAGGGGTCAGAAATCAGCCCCAGCATTTT. Its translation is CASSPGVRNQPQHF.

CDR3 nucleotides: TGTGCCAGCAGTACCACTAGCGGGGGGGCCCTTGAGCAGTTCTTC. It codes for CASSTTSGGALEQFF. J is TRBJ2-1 and V is TRBV28; 13 bases line up with TRBD2. Germline trimming cut 5 bases from V and 9 bases from J; bases unmatched to any gene: 7. Germline V lookup: CDR1 MDHEN, CDR2 SYDVKM. CDR3 length: 15 residues.

The chain joins TRBV19 to TRBJ2-7, with D possibly being TRBD1 (6 bases). This CDR3 contains 14 residues. Germline V gene lookup returns CDR1 LNHDA and CDR2 SQIVND (reference sequence). Trimming stripped 4 bases from V and 5 bases from J, with 15 bases between. As DNA, the CDR3 is TGTGCCAGTAGTAAGTCGACAGGCCTTAACGAGCAGTACTTC. This translates into CASSKSTGLNEQYF.

The chain combines TRBV2 with TRBJ2-5; D not resolved. The CDR3 has 13 residues. The germline V gene encodes CDR1 SNHLY and CDR2 FYNNEI. V lost 2 bases to trimming and J lost 5 bases, with 9 bases between them. The CDR3 here is CASSESSVETQYF. CDR3 DNA: TGTGCCAGCAGTGAATCAAGCGTGGAGACCCAGTACTTC.

The CDR3 spells CASSQGLGASSTDTQYF. In DNA form, the CDR3 reads TGTGCCAGCAGCCAAGGTTTGGGAGCCTCTAGCACAGATACGCAGTATTTT. V is TRBV3-1 (or the pseudogene TRBV3-2) and J is TRBJ2-3; D is perhaps TRBD2 (5 bases). The germline V and J ends were trimmed by 1 base and 0 bases, with 14 bases remaining between them. The CDR3 consists of 17 residues. The V gene's germline CDR1 is LGHDT and CDR2 YNNKEL (reference sequence).

This sequence joins TRBV19 and TRBJ1-5; TRBD1 matches at 10 bases. The ends lost 3 bases at V and 5 bases at J; junction bases unmatched: 4. This CDR3 is built from 15 residues. Germline CDR1 LNHDA, CDR2 SQIVND (reference sequence). Here the CDR3 DNA reads TGTGCCAGTAGTATTAGGACAGGGGGAGATCAGCCCCAGCATTTT. It encodes CASSIRTGGDQPQHF.

The V and J genes are TRBV7-8 and TRBJ2-3; 11 nucleotides agree with TRBD2. The CDR3 has 15 residues. V lost 4 bases, J lost 4 bases, and 4 bases stayed unmatched. Germline values: CDR1 SGHVS, CDR2 FQNEAQ. The CDR3 sequence is CASSYLAGGSDTQYF. The CDR3 DNA reads as TGTGCCAGCAGCTATTTAGCGGGGGGGTCAGATACGCAGTATTTT.

The V gene is TRBV14, the J gene TRBJ2-1; 11 nucleotides line up with TRBD2. Unmatched junction bases numbered 11, after V lost 4 bases and J lost 9 bases. In germline, CDR1 is SGHDN, CDR2 FVKESK. CDR3 length: 16 amino acids. CDR3 DNA: TGTGCCAGCAGCCCTAGTCTAGCGGGAGGAATAGTTGAGCAGTTCTTC. It is translated as CASSPSLAGGIVEQFF. Full variable domain (missing parts from reference TRBV14 and TRBJ2-1): EAGVTQFPSHSVIEKGQTVTLRCDPISGHDNLYWYRRVMGKEIKFLLHFVKESKQDESGMPNNRFLAERTGGTYSTLKVQPAELEDSGVYFCASSPSLAGGIVEQFFGPGTRLTVL.

This chain joins TRBV5-1 and TRBJ2-1, with 7 bases lining up with TRBD1. After removal of 5 bases from V and 6 bases from J, the junction contained 5 bases not matched to a gene. Germline CDR1 is SGHRS and CDR2 is YFSETQ. This CDR3 comprises 13 residues. The CDR3 here is CASRPDRVNEQFF. As DNA, the CDR3 is TGCGCCAGCAGACCTGACAGGGTCAATGAGCAGTTCTTC.

The rearrangement joins TRBV18 to TRBJ1-4, with 7 bases lining up with TRBD1. Germline trimming cut 2 bases from V and 8 bases from J; bases unmatched to any gene: 5. The CDR3 is 14 amino acids. CDR1 is KGHSH and CDR2 is LQKENI in the germline V gene. The CDR3 DNA reads TGTGCCAGCTCACCATCCGGACAGGCCGAAAAACTGTTTTTT. It codes for CASSPSGQAEKLFF.

This clone was seen more than once but under ten times. The chain carries TRBV5-1 and TRBJ1-5; perhaps TRBD1 as D (5 bases). Germline CDR1 SGHRS, CDR2 YFSETQ. This CDR3 is built from 14 residues. Trimming shortened V by 0 bases and J by 4 bases, and 8 bases separated the two germline ends. The CDR3 region has the DNA TGCGCCAGCAGCTTGGGGTCAGGGAATCAGCCCCAGCATTTT. It specifies CASSLGSGNQPQHF.

Regarding this clone: This sample includes further DNA sequences coding for the same CDR3. This sequence joins TRBV6-4 and TRBJ2-2; D call uncertain. CDR1 and CDR2 (germline): MRHNA, SNTAGT. V dropped 3 bases and J dropped 2 bases, with 4 bases sitting between them. The CDR3 length is 13 residues. The CDR3 DNA follows: TGTGCCAGCAGTGAGACTAACACCGGGGAGCTGTTTTTT. As protein: CASSETNTGELFF.

The rearrangement links TRBV10-3 to TRBJ2-3; 8 bases line up with TRBD1. Germline V CDR1 and CDR2: ENHRY, SYGVKD. This CDR3 has 15 amino acids. Germline trimming cut 0 bases from V and 6 bases from J; bases unmatched to any gene: 5. CDR3 amino acids: CAISESQGARDTQYF. The CDR3, as DNA: TGTGCCATCAGTGAGTCGCAGGGGGCGCGCGATACGCAGTATTTT.